This T cell receptor (beta chain) was sequenced during a study of T-cell reconstitution after alpha-beta-depleted transplantation in children. Unique molecular identifiers tagged the TCRbeta library. TCRdb itself ran the PCR reads through MiXCR, one entry per CDR3 protein. The sample has 700,000 to 950,000 distinct CDR3 sequences; roughly 15% are singletons. In germline, CDR1 is SSHAT, CDR2 FNYEAQ (reference sequence). The V gene lost 0 bases and the J gene lost 1 base, with 9 bases spanning the gap. This CDR3 comprises 16 residues. The sequenced sample was PBMCs, mostly from graft donor cells, obtained 360 days after TCRalphabeta/CD19-depleted stem cell transplant. The V gene is TRBV7-7, the J gene TRBJ2-2, with D tentatively TRBD2 (6 bases). The TCR originated in a male patient aged 10-17 years who had a stem cell transplant for acute lymphoblastic leukemia, so the T cells may come from the graft donor. In DNA form, the CDR3 reads TGTGCCAGCAGCTTAGCGGGAGGACTGAACACCGGGGAGCTGTTTTTT. As protein: CASSLAGGLNTGELFF.